This paragraph covers one T cell receptor (beta chain) sequence. Its matching antigen is unknown. This sample is part of a study of cytomegalovirus exposure and HLA in healthy donors. Points from the study as a whole: The authors later found most CMV-associated TCR beta chains appeared HLA-restricted.

Primers included in the PCR were 60 Vbeta and 13 Jbeta primers. Produced via immunoSEQ multiplex PCR; TCRdb's table is partial and in-frame only. The sample records about 120,000 clones, 60% to 85% being singletons. The donors (healthy individuals) were bone marrow donors. The germline CDR1 and CDR2 sequences are GTSNPN and SVGIG (reference sequence). With 2 bases removed from V and 0 bases from J, the gap between germline ends came to 13 bases. CDR3 length: 15 amino acids. This TCR was sampled from a woman in her 30s in good health and CMV-seronegative. The rearrangement uses TRBV30 and TRBJ1-1, with no clear D. The sample taken for sequencing was PBMCs. CDR3 in amino acids: CAWSIPGPMNTEAFF. CDR3 DNA: TGTGCCTGGAGTATACCGGGTCCCATGAACACTGAAGCTTTCTTT.